Listed below are T cell receptor beta chains from one sample, sequenced in a study of OX40 agonist ivuxolimab in advanced cancers. Assay used: immunoSEQ multiplex PCR; TCRdb lists only in-frame clones, some missing. Of around 48,000 clones listed, about 81% were seen once; the top ten hold around 1.1%. The sequenced sample was CD4+ or CD8+ T cells sorted from blood, obtained in a trial of the OX40 agonist ivuxolimab. These receptor sequences come from an adult with an advanced solid tumor such as melanoma, head and neck, liver or kidney cancer. CDR3s include the opening cysteine and the closing phenylalanine or tryptophan. D genes are given only for firm matches. Size tells how often a clone was seen (once, few, many) or the class of an expanded clone, and some rows leave it out.

cdr3_aa,cdr3_nt,v_call,clone_size,d_call,j_call
CASSQGTSMVADTQYF,TGTGCCAGCAGCCAGGGGACTAGCATGGTGGCAGATACGCAGTATTTT,TRBV4-2,-,TRBD2,TRBJ2-3
CAWCVMRGGAGVRYEQYF,TGTGCCTGGTGTGTAATGCGGGGGGGGGCGGGAGTTCGGTACGAGCAGTACTTC,TRBV30,-,TRBD2,TRBJ2-7
CASSLAGGRRTDTQYF,TGTGCCAGCAGCTTAGCTGGCGGGAGGAGGACAGATACGCAGTATTTT,TRBV7-2,once,TRBD2,TRBJ2-3
CASSVESRGSGRSYNEQFF,TGTGCCAGCAGCGTAGAATCTCGTGGTAGCGGCCGCTCCTACAATGAGCAGTTCTTC,TRBV9,-,-,TRBJ2-1
CASSPAPGGDYGYTF,TGCGCCAGCAGCCCCGCCCCGGGGGGGGACTATGGCTACACCTTC,TRBV5-1,-,-,TRBJ1-2
CASSESWTGGNEQFF,TGTGCCAGCAGTGAATCGTGGACAGGGGGCAATGAGCAGTTCTTC,TRBV25-1,-,TRBD1,TRBJ2-1
CASSPSGSSGNTIYF,TGTGCCAGCTCCCCCTCGGGGTCCTCGGGAAACACCATATATTTT,TRBV18,-,-,TRBJ1-3
CSVENSQGAGELFF,TGCAGCGTTGAAAATTCCCAAGGCGCCGGGGAGCTGTTTTTT,TRBV29-1,-,-,TRBJ2-2
CASSLAFEAFF,TGTGCCAGCAGCTTAGCTTTTGAAGCTTTCTTT,TRBV11-2,-,-,TRBJ1-1
CASSLGLGGVDEQYF,TGTGCCAGCAGCCTTGGCCTGGGCGGGGTCGACGAGCAGTACTTC,TRBV9,-,-,TRBJ2-7
CSVESGGSRETQYF,TGCAGCGTTGAAAGCGGGGGTTCCCGGGAGACCCAGTACTTC,TRBV29-1,-,TRBD2,TRBJ2-5
CASSRQGGIGTGELFF,TGCGCCAGCAGCCGACAGGGGGGAATTGGCACCGGGGAGCTGTTTTTT,TRBV5-1,few,TRBD1,TRBJ2-2
CASSFRDRGSNEQFF,TGTGCCAGCAGTTTCCGGGACAGGGGTAGTAATGAGCAGTTCTTC,TRBV27,-,TRBD1,TRBJ2-1